Following are 8 T cell receptor beta chains from one sample sequenced in a study of blood T cell repertoires in COVID-19. The assay was immunoSEQ multiplex PCR, and TCRdb's table has in-frame clones only and misses some. The sample consists of roughly 280,000 clones, over 75% of them appearing once. Source material: peripheral blood. Receptors originate from a woman aged 70-85 years with acute or convalescent COVID-19.

The chain is built from TRBV10-3 and TRBJ2-3; TRBD2 agrees at 12 bases. V trimming: 7 bases; J trimming: 4 bases; junction bases outside the gene matches: 3. Germline V gene data show CDR1 as ENHRY and CDR2 as SYGVKD. The CDR3 has 14 residues. This CDR3 is CAIKTSGGSDTQYF. CDR3 nucleotide sequence: TGTGCCATCAAGACTAGCGGGGGTTCAGATACGCAGTATTTT.

This clone was recorded a few times. The CDR3, as DNA: TGTGCCAGCAGGGCCGGGACAGAGGGTTCACCCCTCCACTTT. Translation: CASRAGTEGSPLHF. The rearrangement joins TRBV7-9 to TRBJ1-6, with 7 bases lining up with TRBD1. Germline V lookup: CDR1 SEHNR, CDR2 FQNEAQ (reference sequence). V trimming: 6 bases; J trimming: 9 bases; junction bases outside the gene matches: 8. The CDR3 runs 14 residues.

This chain joins TRBV27 and TRBJ2-5, with 8 bases that match TRBD1. V trimming: 3 bases; J trimming: 4 bases; junction bases outside the gene matches: 4. Germline V lookup: CDR1 MNHEY, CDR2 SMNVEV (reference sequence). The CDR3 length is 14 residues. The CDR3 DNA reads as TGTGCCAGCAGTTTCTCAGGGGGCTCAGAGACCCAGTACTTC. Protein: CASSFSGGSETQYF.

CDR3 amino acids: CASSLAMGAIYF. In DNA, the CDR3 is TGTGCCAGCAGCTTAGCGATGGGGGCCATATATTTT. The rearrangement joins TRBV7-2 to TRBJ1-5; a possible D gene is TRBD1 (5 bases). Near its end, the DNA agrees better with TRBJ1-3, so the J call may be wrong. The CDR3 runs to 12 residues. In germline, CDR1 is SGHTA, CDR2 FQGNSA.

The chain combines TRBV15 with TRBJ2-3; D perhaps matches TRBD2 (5 bases). V lost 5 bases and J 3 bases, leaving 12 bases between the germline ends. Germline CDR1 LNHNV, CDR2 YYDKDF (reference sequence). The CDR3 has 14 residues. This CDR3 reads CATSPRRATDTQYF. CDR3 DNA sequence: TGTGCCACCAGCCCTAGGCGGGCAACAGATACGCAGTATTTT.

This chain connects TRBV3-1 (or the pseudogene TRBV3-2) to TRBJ1-5; 7 positions match TRBD1. The CDR3 contains 15 residues. The J segment lost 5 bases and the V segment lost 4 bases, leaving 8 bases of the junction unmatched. The germline gives CDR1 LGHDT, CDR2 YNNKEL (reference sequence). The chain's CDR3 is CASSPSDREHQPQHF. The CDR3 region has the DNA TGTGCCAGCAGCCCTTCCGACAGGGAGCATCAGCCCCAGCATTTT.

This clone showed up just once. The rearrangement uses TRBV18 and TRBJ2-1; 15 bases map to TRBD2. V lost 2 bases to trimming and J lost 10 bases; unmatched junction nucleotides: 18. The germline V gene encodes CDR1 KGHSH and CDR2 LQKENI. This CDR3 region has 20 residues. DNA for the CDR3: TGTGCCAGCTCACCATTCGGCGGACTAGCGGGGGGGCCTAGTGTTTGGGAGCAGTTCTTC. It yields the protein CASSPFGGLAGGPSVWEQFF.

V gene TRBV7-9 combines with J gene TRBJ1-6; a possible D gene is TRBD1 (6 bases). The CDR3 spans 14 residues. V lost 7 bases, J lost 5 bases, and 12 bases lay in between. Per the germline V gene, CDR1 is SEHNR and CDR2 is FQNEAQ (reference sequence). The CDR3 sequence is CASTGGANNSPLHF. The CDR3 bases are TGTGCCAGCACTGGGGGGGCTAATAATTCACCCCTCCACTTT.